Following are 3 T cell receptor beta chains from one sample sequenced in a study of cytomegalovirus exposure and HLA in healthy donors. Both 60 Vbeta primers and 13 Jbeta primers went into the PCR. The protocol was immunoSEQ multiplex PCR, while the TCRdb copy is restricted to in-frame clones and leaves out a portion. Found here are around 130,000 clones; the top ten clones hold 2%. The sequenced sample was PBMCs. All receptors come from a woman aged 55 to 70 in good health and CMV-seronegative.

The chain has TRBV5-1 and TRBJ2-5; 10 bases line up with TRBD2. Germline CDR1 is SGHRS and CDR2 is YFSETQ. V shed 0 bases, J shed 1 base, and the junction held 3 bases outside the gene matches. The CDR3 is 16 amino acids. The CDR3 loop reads CASSLGPSGGQETQYF. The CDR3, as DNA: TGCGCCAGCAGCTTGGGGCCTAGCGGGGGCCAAGAGACCCAGTACTTC.

CDR3 nucleotide sequence: TGTGCCAGCAGCTTGGGCGGGAGCCAAGAGACCCAGTACTTC. This codes for CASSLGGSQETQYF. The J gene is TRBJ2-5, the V gene TRBV5-4, with 7 nucleotides matching TRBD2. Germline CDR1 SGHNT, CDR2 YYREEE (reference sequence). This CDR3 region has 14 residues. V gave up 0 bases and J gave up 1 base; unmatched junction bases: 0.

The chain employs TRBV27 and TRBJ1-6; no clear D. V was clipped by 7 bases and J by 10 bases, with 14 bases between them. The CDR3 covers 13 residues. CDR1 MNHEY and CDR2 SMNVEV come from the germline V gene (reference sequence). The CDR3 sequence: CASTDLTGSPLHF. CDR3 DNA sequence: TGTGCCAGCACGGACCTAACGGGATCACCCCTCCACTTT.